The next 16 T cell receptor beta chains were all read from a single sample in a study of response to subunit inactivated influenza vaccine. TCRdb called the RT-PCR reads again in MiXCR, with one record for every CDR3 protein. The data show under 200,000 distinct CDR3 sequences, with roughly a tenth seen just once and around an eighth held by the top ten. Sequenced material: non-naive T cells sorted from PBMCs, taken roughly 6 weeks after vaccination. The receptor set was obtained from a man aged 45-65 years who received an inactivated influenza vaccine.

The chain is built from TRBV4-1 and TRBJ2-1, with D uncertain. V lost 3 bases and J lost 5, with 2 bases in between. This CDR3 contains 11 residues. Germline V gene lookup returns CDR1 MGHRA and CDR2 YSYEKL. The CDR3, as DNA: TGCGCCAGCAGCCAGCACAATGAGCAGTTCTTC. Translating it yields CASSQHNEQFF.

This clonotype was counted between two and nine times. The V and J genes are TRBV7-2 and TRBJ2-3; D is possibly TRBD2 (5 bases). CDR1 and CDR2 from the germline V gene are SGHTA and FQGNSA. The CDR3 consists of 15 residues. V was shortened by 5 bases and J by 2 bases, with 14 bases between the two germline ends. The DNA of the CDR3 is TGTGCCAGCAGCGCGGACTCGGCCCCCACAGATACGCAGTATTTT. Translated: CASSADSAPTDTQYF. Full variable domain (outside the CDR3, taken from reference TRBV7-2 and TRBJ2-3): GAGVSQSPSNKVTEKGKDVELRCDPISGHTALYWYRQSLGQGLEFLIYFQGNSAPDKSGLPSDRFSAERTGGSVSTLTIQRTQQEDSAVYLCASSADSAPTDTQYFGPGTRLTVL.

This rearrangement joins TRBV6-1 to TRBJ2-3, with 7 bases that match TRBD1. The germline V gene encodes CDR1 MNHNS and CDR2 SASEGT. This CDR3 has 14 amino acids. Trimming removed 6 bases from V and 2 bases from J; junction bases left unmatched: 5. CDR3 sequence (DNA): TGTGCCAGCAGGCCGGGACAGCTCACAGATACGCAGTATTTT. This gives the protein CASRPGQLTDTQYF.

This clonotype was seen at least ten times. J is TRBJ1-1 and V is TRBV5-1, with D possibly TRBD1 on 6 matching bases. Germline V gives CDR1 SGHRS, CDR2 YFSETQ. Trimming removed 0 bases from V and 1 base from J, with 10 bases in between. The CDR3 covers 15 residues. The CDR3 DNA is TGCGCCAGCAGCTTGGAGGGGGGAGGGAACACTGAAGCTTTCTTT. Translating gives CASSLEGGGNTEAFF.

This clonotype has a count of ten or more. V usage is TRBV5-1 and J usage is TRBJ1-1, with no clear D. Germline V gene sequence: CDR1 SGHRS, CDR2 YFSETQ. The V end was cut by 4 bases, the J end by 3 bases, with 10 bases between. This CDR3 has 13 amino acids. The CDR3 bases are TGCGCCAGCAGCCCGGTGGCTGACACTGAAGCTTTCTTT. Protein: CASSPVADTEAFF.

Only a few counts were recorded for this clonotype. The gene calls are TRBV11-2 and TRBJ2-7; D is unclear. This CDR3 comprises 12 residues. The germline V gene encodes CDR1 SGHAT and CDR2 FQNNGV. V was pared by 3 bases and J by 3 bases, with 6 bases between. The CDR3 region has the DNA TGTGCCAGCAGCTTCTGGGACTACGAGCAGTACTTC. Translation gives CASSFWDYEQYF.

This clonotype occurred a few times. The chain combines TRBV7-2 with TRBJ2-7; a weak D match, TRBD1 (6 bases). V gave up 6 bases and J gave up 5 bases, with 11 bases separating them. The germline V gene encodes CDR1 SGHTA and CDR2 FQGNSA. CDR3 length equals 12 residues. CDR3 in amino acids: CASRRTGNEQYF. CDR3 DNA: TGTGCCAGCAGACGAACAGGGAACGAGCAGTACTTC.

V usage is TRBV20-1 and J usage is TRBJ1-5; D gene uncertain. The CDR3 runs to 13 residues. Trimming pared 4 bases from V and 1 base from J, leaving 8 bases between. Germline CDR1 is DFQATT and CDR2 is SNEGSKA (reference sequence). DNA of the CDR3: TGCAGTGCTATCATCACCAGCAATCAGCCCCAGCATTTT. It codes for CSAIITSNQPQHF.

This clonotype has at least ten counts. The chain uses TRBV7-9 and TRBJ2-1; D is uncertain. CDR1 SEHNR and CDR2 FQNEAQ come from the germline V gene (reference sequence). The CDR3 contains 11 residues. Trimming pared 5 bases from V and 10 bases from J, leaving 9 bases between. The CDR3 sequence: CASSKLQEQFF. The CDR3 nucleotides read TGTGCCAGCAGCAAATTACAGGAGCAGTTCTTC.

This clonotype came up a few times. This sequence joins TRBV5-1 and TRBJ2-2; D remains ambiguous. Germline V gene lookup returns CDR1 SGHRS and CDR2 YFSETQ. This CDR3 has 14 residues. V lost 0 bases and J 6 bases, leaving 9 bases between the germline ends. Written as DNA, the CDR3 is TGCGCCAGCAGCTTGGATGGTAAACCCGGGGAGCTGTTTTTT. Residues: CASSLDGKPGELFF.

In its sample, this clonotype was seen a few times. This chain connects TRBV4-1 to TRBJ2-1, with D uncertain. Trimming removed 0 bases at V and 2 bases at J, with 2 bases between. This CDR3 comprises 13 residues. The germline CDR1 and CDR2 sequences are MGHRA and YSYEKL. In DNA, the CDR3 is TGCGCCAGCAGCCAAGAAGCCTACAATGAGCAGTTCTTC. It yields the protein CASSQEAYNEQFF.

This clonotype came up a few times. The chain recombines TRBV20-1 with TRBJ2-1; 10 bases align to TRBD2. Germline V gives CDR1 DFQATT, CDR2 SNEGSKA (reference sequence). Germline trimming cut 0 bases from V and 0 bases from J; bases unmatched to any gene: 8. The CDR3 sequence is 18 residues long. CDR3 DNA sequence: TGCAGTGCTAGAGATTTAGCGGGGGGCCCCCTCTCCTACAATGAGCAGTTCTTC. Translated: CSARDLAGGPLSYNEQFF.

In its sample, this clonotype was seen a few times. The V and J genes are TRBV20-1 and TRBJ2-1; a weak D match, TRBD2 (6 bases). The CDR3 totals 14 residues. V lost 2 bases and J 1 base, leaving 9 bases between the germline ends. Germline-derived CDR1 and CDR2 are DFQATT and SNEGSKA (reference sequence). The CDR3 DNA reads TGCAGTGCTAGACCAGGGACTTCCTACAATGAGCAGTTCTTC. As protein: CSARPGTSYNEQFF.

This clonotype was observed a few times. This sequence joins TRBV19 and TRBJ1-3; D gene ambiguous. Trimming stripped 5 bases from V and 2 bases from J, with 13 bases between. The CDR3 runs 15 residues. CDR1 and CDR2 (germline): LNHDA, SQIVND (reference sequence). CDR3 sequence reads: CASSDGGGPGNTIYF. The DNA of the CDR3 is TGTGCCAGTAGTGATGGCGGAGGGCCTGGAAACACCATATATTTT.

The chain combines TRBV5-1 with TRBJ2-3; 7 bases are shared with TRBD1. The CDR3 sequence is 13 residues long. The V gene end was trimmed by 0 bases and the J gene end by 7 bases; junction bases not matched to a gene: 2. CDR1 and CDR2 from the germline V gene are SGHRS and YFSETQ. The CDR3 is CASSLDRGNTQYF. CDR3 coding DNA: TGCGCCAGCAGCTTGGACAGGGGAAATACGCAGTATTTT.

This clonotype came up once. The chain recombines TRBV5-1 with TRBJ2-3; 9 bases are a match to TRBD2. Germline trimming cut 2 bases from V and 1 base from J; bases unmatched to any gene: 11. Per germline, CDR1 SGHRS and CDR2 YFSETQ. The CDR3 extends over 18 amino acids. CDR3 loop: CASSLKGTSSWGTDTQYF. CDR3 nucleotides: TGCGCCAGCAGCTTAAAGGGGACTAGCAGTTGGGGCACAGATACGCAGTATTTT.